These 6 T cell receptor beta chains were sequenced from one sample in a study of shared clonotypes between healthy human individuals. Using immunoSEQ multiplex PCR, the repertoire was profiled, and TCRdb retains in-frame clones only, with some absent. The top ten clones hold approximately 12% of a sample with 520,000 or so clones, more than 65% of them seen once. Source material: PBMCs. These receptors all come from a woman aged 40 to 50 in good health. Some clones in this sample may be carry-over from other donors' samples.

Notes on this clone: Given a much more abundant clone one base away, this may be a read error. The identical CDR3 is also encoded by other nucleotide sequences in the sample. The gene calls are TRBV28 and TRBJ2-4, with 8 bases matching TRBD1. With V trimmed by 4 bases and J by 4 bases, 6 bases remained unmatched. Looked up from germline, CDR1 is MDHEN and CDR2 is SYDVKM. CDR3 length: 15 residues. The CDR3 DNA reads TGTGCCAGCAGTTCCTCCGGGACAGGAAAAAACATTCAGTACTTC. Translation: CASSSSGTGKNIQYF.

The J gene is TRBJ2-7, the V gene TRBV6-1; 8 bases line up with TRBD2. The CDR3 consists of 14 residues. Germline CDR1 MNHNS, CDR2 SASEGT. Trimming took 6 bases from V and 7 from J; bases not matched to a gene: 11. The CDR3 sequence is CASSRSSGSWEQYF. CDR3 sequence (DNA): TGTGCCAGCAGCCGGAGCAGCGGGAGTTGGGAGCAGTACTTC.

This clone was picked up one time. The chain uses TRBV19 and TRBJ2-1, with 8 bases matching TRBD1. CDR3 length: 13 amino acids. The J segment lost 8 bases and the V segment lost 3 bases, leaving 3 bases of the junction unmatched. The V gene's germline CDR1 is LNHDA and CDR2 SQIVND (reference sequence). The CDR3 loop reads CASSIVTGDEQFF. The CDR3 DNA follows: TGTGCCAGTAGTATCGTGACAGGGGATGAGCAGTTCTTC. The full variable domain, rest sourced from reference TRBV19 and TRBJ2-1, is DGGITQSPKYLFRKEGQNVTLSCEQNLNHDAMYWYRQDPGQGLRLIYYSQIVNDFQKGDIAEGYSVSREKKESFPLTVTSAQKNPTAFYLCASSIVTGDEQFFGPGTRLTVL.

The rearrangement joins TRBV5-1 to TRBJ2-6, with 10 bases identical to TRBD2. V trimming: 0 bases; J trimming: 1 base; junction bases outside the gene matches: 4. This CDR3 comprises 18 residues. CDR1 and CDR2 from the germline V gene are SGHRS and YFSETQ. The chain's CDR3 is CASSLALAGVSGANVLTF. Here the CDR3 DNA reads TGCGCCAGCAGCTTGGCGCTAGCGGGAGTATCTGGGGCCAACGTCCTGACTTTC.

The chain has TRBV7-9 and TRBJ2-1, with D possibly being TRBD1 (6 bases). Germline lookup yields CDR1 SEHNR and CDR2 FQNEAQ (reference sequence). With 5 bases removed from V and 4 bases from J, the gap between germline ends came to 9 bases. CDR3 size: 13 residues. CDR3 amino acids: CASSQTGYNEQFF. The CDR3 bases are TGTGCCAGCAGCCAGACAGGATACAATGAGCAGTTCTTC.

The rearrangement links TRBV10-2 to TRBJ2-7; D could derive from TRBD1 or TRBD2 (6 bases each). Germline-derived CDR1 and CDR2 are WSHSY and SAAADI. The CDR3 length is 12 residues. Trimming removed 8 bases at V and 4 bases at J, with 12 bases between. This CDR3 reads CASGGTRYEQYF. The CDR3 DNA reads TGCGCCAGCGGCGGGACACGATACGAGCAGTACTTC.